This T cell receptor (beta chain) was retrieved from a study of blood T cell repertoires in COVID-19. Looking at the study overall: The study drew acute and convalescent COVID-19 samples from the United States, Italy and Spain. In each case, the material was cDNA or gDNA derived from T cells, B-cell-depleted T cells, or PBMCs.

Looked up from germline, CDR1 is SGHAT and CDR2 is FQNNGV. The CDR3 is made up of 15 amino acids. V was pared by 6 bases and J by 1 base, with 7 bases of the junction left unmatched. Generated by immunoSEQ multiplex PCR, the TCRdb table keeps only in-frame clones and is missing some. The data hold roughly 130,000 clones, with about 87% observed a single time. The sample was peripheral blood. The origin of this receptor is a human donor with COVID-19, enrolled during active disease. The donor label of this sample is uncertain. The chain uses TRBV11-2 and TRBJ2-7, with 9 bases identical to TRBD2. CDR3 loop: CASRLVLAGSYEQYF. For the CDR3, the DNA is TGTGCCAGCAGACTGGTGCTAGCGGGGTCCTACGAGCAGTACTTC.